The next 24 T cell receptor beta chains were all read from a single sample in a study of OX40 agonist ivuxolimab in advanced cancers. Sequenced by immunoSEQ multiplex PCR; TCRdb stores in-frame clones only, minus some. This sample carries fewer than 60,000 clones, less than 90% of them seen once, and the ten largest clones take 11% to 15%. The sample was CD4+ or CD8+ T cells sorted from blood, taken in a trial of the OX40 agonist ivuxolimab. The receptors were gathered from an adult with an advanced solid tumor such as melanoma, head and neck, liver or kidney cancer.

This clone was observed a few times. V is TRBV6-5 and J is TRBJ1-2; 8 nucleotides agree with TRBD1. The V gene end was trimmed by 0 bases and the J gene end by 7 bases; junction bases not matched to a gene: 10. This CDR3 region has 16 residues. Germline assignment: CDR1 MNHEY and CDR2 SVGAGI. The CDR3: CASSYSKAGGAFGYTF. The CDR3 region has the DNA TGTGCCAGCAGTTACTCCAAGGCAGGGGGCGCTTTTGGCTACACCTTC.

The CDR3 nucleotides are TGTGCCAGCAGTTTAGCGGCAGGGGGTTTTAATGAGCAGTTCTTC. Amino acids: CASSLAAGGFNEQFF. This sequence joins TRBV27 and TRBJ2-1; 7 positions agree with TRBD1. The length of the CDR3 is 15 residues. V was clipped by 2 bases and J by 7 bases; unmatched bases: 8. Germline CDR1 reads MNHEY; CDR2 reads SMNVEV (reference sequence).

The gene calls are TRBV7-8 and TRBJ1-4; D unresolved. Germline CDR1 SGHVS, CDR2 FQNEAQ. CDR3 length: 14 residues. Trimming pared 2 bases from V and 8 bases from J, leaving 12 bases between. The CDR3 is CASSLLLANEKLFF. The CDR3, as DNA: TGTGCCAGCAGCTTATTACTAGCCAACGAAAAACTGTTTTTT.

This clone has a handful of counts. The V and J genes are TRBV7-9 and TRBJ1-3; tentative D call: TRBD1 (5 bases). This CDR3 contains 14 residues. Between the trimmed V and J ends, which lost 5 bases and 8 bases, there was a span of 16 bases. Germline V gene data show CDR1 as SEHNR and CDR2 as FQNEAQ (reference sequence). The CDR3 coding sequence is TGTGCCAGCAGCCCCACTGGCAGGGTACACACCATATATTTT. Protein sequence: CASSPTGRVHTIYF. Together with reference TRBV7-9 and TRBJ1-3, the CDR3 gives the full variable domain: DTGVSQNPRHKITKRGQNVTFRCDPISEHNRLYWYRQTLGQGPEFLTYFQNEAQLEKSRLLSDRFSAERPKGSFSTLEIQRTEQGDSAMYLCASSPTGRVHTIYFGEGSWLTVV.

This chain joins TRBV27 and TRBJ2-3; the match to TRBD1 covers 8 bases. The CDR3 is made up of 20 amino acids. The V gene's germline CDR1 is MNHEY and CDR2 SMNVEV (reference sequence). With V trimmed by 4 bases and J by 1 base, 19 bases remained unmatched. The DNA of the CDR3 is TGTGCCAGCAGTTGGACCTCAACCTGGACAGGGCTAGGAGGCACAGATACGCAGTATTTT. The encoded protein is CASSWTSTWTGLGGTDTQYF.

This clone has only one observation. The chain joins TRBV7-9 to TRBJ2-1; the D is unclear. CDR3 length: 11 residues. Germline CDR1 is SEHNR and CDR2 is FQNEAQ (reference sequence). The V and J ends lost 6 bases and 7 bases respectively, with 7 bases between them. CDR3 bases: TGTGCCAGCAGATCCGGGAATGAGCAGTTCTTC. It codes for CASRSGNEQFF.

The CDR3 coding sequence is TGTGCCAGCAGCAACCGGACAGGCCACAGATGGACCTCCTACGAGCAGTACTTC. As protein: CASSNRTGHRWTSYEQYF. The rearrangement joins TRBV21-1 to TRBJ2-7; TRBD1 reflects the table's D call only, with no check against the DNA. TRBV21-1 is a documented pseudogene. The CDR3 contains 18 residues.

The chain joins TRBV6-1 to TRBJ1-1; 8 bases are a match to TRBD1. With V trimmed by 8 bases and J by 6 bases, 5 bases remained unmatched. Germline V gene data show CDR1 as MNHNS and CDR2 as SASEGT. CDR3 length equals 12 residues. Here the CDR3 DNA reads TGTGCCAGCGCGACAGGGGCGGCTGAAGCTTTCTTT. This gives the protein CASATGAAEAFF.

The chain couples TRBV27 to TRBJ1-2, with a weak D call TRBD1 (6 bases). The CDR3 extends over 18 amino acids. Trimming removed 2 bases at V and 6 bases at J, with 25 bases between. Germline V gene lookup returns CDR1 MNHEY and CDR2 SMNVEV (reference sequence). The CDR3 coding sequence is TGTGCCAGCAGTTTAGCGCCCTGGGGGCCTACGACCTCTGATGGCTACACCTTC. Its protein product is CASSLAPWGPTTSDGYTF.

This sequence joins TRBV18 and TRBJ1-2; 7 bases align to TRBD1. The length of the CDR3 is 12 residues. V lost 6 bases and J lost 6; bases outside the gene matches: 4. Per germline, CDR1 KGHSH and CDR2 LQKENI. CDR3 nucleotide sequence: TGTGCCAGCTCTCCCACAGGGGATGGCTACACCTTC. Translated, it gives CASSPTGDGYTF.

V gene TRBV29-1 combines with J gene TRBJ1-1; D is undetermined. Between the trimmed V and J ends, which lost 1 base and 8 bases, there was a span of 11 bases. The CDR3 has 12 amino acids. Germline assignment: CDR1 SQVTM and CDR2 ANQGSEA. The CDR3 reads CSVEVEVIEAFF. The CDR3 DNA reads as TGCAGCGTTGAAGTGGAGGTTATAGAAGCTTTCTTT.

V and J are TRBV10-3 and TRBJ1-2; D is perhaps TRBD1 (6 bases). V gave up 6 bases and J gave up 2 bases, with 13 bases separating them. In germline, CDR1 is ENHRY, CDR2 SYGVKD. The CDR3 totals 14 residues. Written as DNA, the CDR3 is TGTGCCATCAGCACCGGGACACAAAACTATGGCTACACCTTC. Protein: CAISTGTQNYGYTF.

V is TRBV30 and J is TRBJ2-1, with 11 bases aligning to TRBD2. CDR1 and CDR2 (germline): GTSNPN, SVGIG (reference sequence). The CDR3 has 14 residues. The J segment lost 5 bases and the V segment lost 7 bases, leaving 7 bases of the junction unmatched. CDR3 residues: CASTTSGGNNEQFF. For the CDR3, the DNA is TGTGCCTCCACTACTAGCGGGGGAAACAATGAGCAGTTCTTC.

There are a few counts of this clone. The chain is built from TRBV6-5 and TRBJ2-2; 11 nucleotides agree with TRBD2. The CDR3 runs to 15 residues. V gave up 3 bases and J gave up 4 bases; unmatched junction bases: 1. CDR1 and CDR2 (germline): MNHEY, SVGAGI. The CDR3 bases are TGTGCCAGCAGTTATAGCGGGGGGGCCACCGGGGAGCTGTTTTTT. Its protein product is CASSYSGGATGELFF.

J is TRBJ2-5 and V is TRBV4-1; D may be TRBD2 (6 bases). The CDR3 consists of 19 residues. Trimming stripped 0 bases from V and 5 bases from J, with 25 bases between. Germline CDR1 reads MGHRA; CDR2 reads YSYEKL. CDR3 sequence (DNA): TGCGCCAGCAGCCAAGAGGGTCTAGCGCTGGCAGGGCAGTGGGAGACCCAGTACTTC. Its translation is CASSQEGLALAGQWETQYF.

About this clone: The junction and the germline gene differ at one end; a read error may be behind it. The CDR3 DNA is TGCGCCAGCAGCCAACTAGTCGTCTCCGACGAGCAGTACTTC. As protein: CASSQLVVSDEQYF. The rearrangement links TRBV4-1 to TRBJ2-7; D is ambiguous. CDR3 length: 14 amino acids. CDR1 and CDR2 (germline): MGHRA, YSYEKL.

The V call is TRBV30, the J call TRBJ2-7, with 7 positions matching TRBD1. The CDR3 totals 12 residues. V shed 3 bases, J shed 2 bases, and the junction held 1 base outside the gene matches. Germline CDR1 and CDR2: GTSNPN and SVGIG (reference sequence). CDR3 amino acids: CAWSGTAYEQYF. CDR3 DNA: TGTGCCTGGAGCGGGACAGCCTACGAGCAGTACTTC. Filled out from reference TRBV30 and TRBJ2-7, the complete variable domain reads SQTIHQWPATLVQPVGSPLSLECTVEGTSNPNLYWYRQAAGRGLQLLFYSVGIGQISSEVPQNLSASRPQDRQFILSSKKLLLSDSGFYLCAWSGTAYEQYFGPGTRLTVT.

The gene calls are TRBV6-5 and TRBJ2-1, with TRBD1 matching over 11 bases. Unmatched junction bases numbered 1, after V lost 0 bases and J lost 6 bases. CDR3 length: 15 residues. The germline V gene has CDR1 MNHEY and CDR2 SVGAGI. CDR3 sequence: CASSYSGTGGNEQFF. The CDR3 bases are TGTGCCAGCAGTTACTCCGGGACAGGGGGCAATGAGCAGTTCTTC.

The chain joins TRBV19 to TRBJ2-2, with a possible D match to TRBD2 (6 bases). The V and J ends lost 3 bases and 6 bases respectively, with 8 bases between them. There are 13 residues in the CDR3. Germline CDR1 LNHDA, CDR2 SQIVND (reference sequence). This CDR3 is CASSIPGAGELFF. The DNA for the CDR3 is TGTGCCAGTAGTATCCCGGGGGCCGGGGAGCTGTTTTTT.

This clone was counted a few times. The chain employs TRBV4-1 and TRBJ2-2; TRBD2 is a possible D gene (5 bases). From germline, CDR1 is MGHRA and CDR2 YSYEKL. CDR3 length: 12 residues. Trimming took 5 bases from V and 7 from J, leaving 8 bases between them. The CDR3 here is CASSTEGGELFF. For the CDR3, the DNA is TGCGCCAGCAGCACAGAGGGCGGGGAGCTGTTTTTT.

This clone was seen more than once but under ten times. The genes are TRBV5-1 and TRBJ1-1, with 7 bases lining up with TRBD1. The CDR3 contains 16 residues. Trimming cost V 0 bases and J 3 bases; bases outside gene matches: 8. The germline gives CDR1 SGHRS, CDR2 YFSETQ. CDR3 DNA sequence: TGCGCCAGCAGCTTGGGGGCCGGGACAGAGTACACTGAAGCTTTCTTT. Residues: CASSLGAGTEYTEAFF.

In DNA, the CDR3 is TGTGCCAGCAGCCCCCGAGGACAGGGAGGGGGGTGGTTAGAGCAGTACTTC. Residues: CASSPRGQGGGWLEQYF. The rearrangement joins TRBV11-2 to TRBJ2-7; D may be TRBD1 (8 bases). V was trimmed by 5 bases and J by 7 bases, leaving 27 bases between them. This CDR3 is 17 amino acids long. CDR1 and CDR2 from the germline V gene are SGHAT and FQNNGV.

This chain links TRBV27 with TRBJ2-3; 11 bases line up with TRBD2. Germline V gene sequence: CDR1 MNHEY, CDR2 SMNVEV (reference sequence). With V trimmed by 1 base and J by 4 bases, 13 bases remained unmatched. The CDR3 length is 19 residues. This CDR3 reads CASSLYLTSGGPNPDTQYF. The CDR3, as DNA: TGTGCCAGCAGTTTATATTTAACTAGCGGGGGCCCTAACCCAGATACGCAGTATTTT.

About this clone itself: Relative to the germline gene, one junction end is altered; a read error may explain this. This chain joins TRBV19 and TRBJ1-1; D unclear. CDR1 and CDR2 from the germline V gene are LNHDA and SQIVND (reference sequence). The CDR3 covers 11 residues. DNA for the CDR3: TGTGCCAGTAGATCGAACGCTGAAGCTTTCTTT. As protein: CASRSNAEAFF.